Listed below are T cell receptor beta chains from one sample, sequenced in a study of blood T cells in healthy people across ages. TCRdb ran MiXCR on the 5' RACE reads and lists one entry per CDR3 protein. The sample holds 1.5 million to 2 million distinct CDR3 sequences, roughly 27% seen once. The specimen sequenced was blood. Every receptor here comes from a woman in her twenties or thirties in good health. Each CDR3 is given with its conserved first and last residue. The order of the fields is J gene, clone size, D gene, V gene, CDR3 protein, CDR3 DNA. A D gene is named only where the DNA matches it firmly. Size is stated for part of the rows, as once, few or many counts, or as a class when the clone is expanded.

J: TRBJ2-7; size: many; D: TRBD2; V: TRBV11-2; CDR3: CASSLSGTSRYEQYF; DNA: TGTGCCAGCAGCTTATCCGGGACTAGCAGATACGAGCAGTACTTC
J: TRBJ1-4; size: few; D: -; V: TRBV6-2/TRBV6-3; CDR3: CASNDGRPRNEKLFF; DNA: TGTGCCAGCAACGATGGACGGCCGCGGAATGAAAAACTGTTTTTT
J: TRBJ2-7; size: -; D: TRBD1; V: TRBV20-1; CDR3: CSAPGQGADSYEQYF; DNA: TGCAGTGCTCCGGGACAGGGGGCCGACTCCTACGAGCAGTACTTC
J: TRBJ2-1; size: -; D: -; V: TRBV20-1; CDR3: CSVSPVGNEQFF; DNA: TGCAGTGTTTCTCCTGTTGGTAATGAGCAGTTCTTC
J: TRBJ2-7; size: -; D: -; V: TRBV29-1; CDR3: CSVEVVAGRNYEQYF; DNA: TGCAGCGTTGAAGTGGTCGCAGGTAGGAACTACGAGCAGTACTTC
J: TRBJ2-7; size: -; D: TRBD2; V: TRBV20-1; CDR3: CSVTGTSGTYEQYF; DNA: TGCAGTGTAACCGGGACTAGCGGGACCTACGAGCAGTACTTC
J: TRBJ1-6; size: -; D: -; V: TRBV6-1; CDR3: CASRGGAGNNSPLHF; DNA: TGTGCCAGCAGGGGGGGTGCGGGGAATAATTCACCCCTCCACTTT
J: TRBJ1-1; size: -; D: -; V: TRBV3-1; CDR3: CASSQVRGFMNTEAFF; DNA: TGTGCCAGCAGCCAAGTTAGGGGTTTTATGAACACTGAAGCTTTCTTT
J: TRBJ2-4; size: -; D: TRBD1; V: TRBV6-2/TRBV6-3; CDR3: CASSRWQGATKNIQYF; DNA: TGTGCCAGCAGTAGGTGGCAGGGGGCTACCAAAAACATTCAGTACTTC
J: TRBJ2-5; size: -; D: TRBD2; V: TRBV9; CDR3: CASSVPRLAENNEQYF; DNA: TGTGCCAGCAGCGTGCCTAGACTAGCGGAGAACAATGAGCAGTACTTC
J: TRBJ1-2; size: -; D: -; V: TRBV12-3/TRBV12-4; CDR3: CASRPGILGYTF; DNA: TGTGCCAGCAGACCAGGAATTTTGGGCTACACCTTC
J: TRBJ2-5; size: few; D: -; V: TRBV9; CDR3: CASSRGQAAGAQETQYF; DNA: TGTGCCAGCAGCAGGGGCCAAGCGGCGGGGGCCCAAGAGACCCAGTACTTC
J: TRBJ2-1; size: many; D: -; V: TRBV29-1; CDR3: CSVESLGYNEQFF; DNA: TGCAGCGTTGAGAGTTTGGGTTACAATGAGCAGTTCTTC
J: TRBJ2-5; size: many; D: -; V: TRBV29-1; CDR3: CSGRPAGETQYF; DNA: TGCAGCGGAAGGCCAGCCGGAGAGACCCAGTACTTC
J: TRBJ2-1; size: -; D: -; V: TRBV7-2; CDR3: CAGSPRLVGEQFF; DNA: TGTGCCGGCAGCCCCAGACTAGTCGGCGAGCAGTTCTTC
J: TRBJ2-5; size: -; D: TRBD1; V: TRBV11-2; CDR3: CASSPRDRESQETQYF; DNA: TGTGCCAGCAGCCCCCGGGACAGAGAGTCCCAAGAGACCCAGTACTTC
J: TRBJ2-1; size: -; D: -; V: TRBV29-1; CDR3: CSVAHPDGNEQFF; DNA: TGCAGCGTTGCCCACCCGGATGGAAATGAGCAGTTCTTC
J: TRBJ1-6; size: few; D: -; V: TRBV6-5; CDR3: CASNTRGGDDSPLHF; DNA: TGTGCCAGCAACACTCGGGGGGGCGATGATTCACCCCTCCACTTT
J: TRBJ1-1; size: -; D: -; V: TRBV18; CDR3: CASTAGLGWNTEAFF; DNA: TGTGCCAGCACAGCCGGGTTAGGCTGGAACACTGAGGCTTTCTTT
J: TRBJ2-3; size: few; D: TRBD2; V: TRBV10-3; CDR3: CASRTSGSSTDTQYF; DNA: TGTGCCAGCCGGACTAGCGGATCTTCAACAGATACGCAGTATTTT
J: TRBJ1-2; size: -; D: -; V: TRBV11-2; CDR3: CASSYGTFRGYTF; DNA: TGTGCCAGCAGCTACGGGACTTTCCGCGGCTACACCTTC
J: TRBJ2-5; size: -; D: -; V: TRBV9; CDR3: CASSVDPLETQYF; DNA: TGTGCCAGCAGCGTAGACCCGTTGGAGACCCAGTACTTC
J: TRBJ2-3; size: -; D: TRBD2; V: TRBV7-2; CDR3: CASSLGSSGVSTDTQYF; DNA: TGTGCCAGCAGCTTAGGTTCCAGCGGGGTTAGCACAGATACGCAGTATTTT
J: TRBJ1-5; size: once; D: -; V: TRBV19; CDR3: CASSWEDNNQPQHF; DNA: TGTGCCAGTAGTTGGGAGGACAACAATCAGCCCCAGCATTTT
J: TRBJ2-1; size: few; D: -; V: TRBV13; CDR3: CASSFWTKYNEQFF; DNA: TGTGCCAGCAGCTTCTGGACCAAATACAATGAGCAGTTCTTC
J: TRBJ2-5; size: -; D: -; V: TRBV4-1; CDR3: CASSLVGQWKTQYF; DNA: TGCGCCAGCAGCCTAGTCGGACAGTGGAAGACCCAGTACTTC
J: TRBJ1-1; size: -; D: -; V: TRBV7-2; CDR3: CASSSVTATEAFF; DNA: TGTGCCAGCAGCTCCGTGACAGCCACTGAAGCTTTCTTT
J: TRBJ2-3; size: few; D: TRBD2; V: TRBV7-2; CDR3: CASTDGGAGTDTQYF; DNA: TGTGCCAGCACCGACGGGGGGGCTGGCACAGATACGCAGTATTTT
J: TRBJ2-3; size: few; D: -; V: TRBV12-3/TRBV12-4; CDR3: CASIGKGVYFSTDTQYF; DNA: TGTGCCAGCATCGGAAAAGGGGTTTATTTTAGCACAGATACGCAGTATTTT
J: TRBJ2-7; size: few; D: -; V: TRBV12-3/TRBV12-4; CDR3: CASSFRGIFSYEQYF; DNA: TGTGCCAGCAGTTTTAGGGGGATATTCTCCTACGAGCAGTACTTC
J: TRBJ1-2; size: many; D: TRBD1; V: TRBV6-6; CDR3: CASSYSNRGPESYGYTF; DNA: TGTGCCAGCAGTTACTCAAACAGGGGGCCGGAAAGCTATGGCTACACCTTC
J: TRBJ2-5; size: many; D: -; V: TRBV27; CDR3: CASSLVEKETQYF; DNA: TGTGCCAGCAGTTTAGTAGAAAAAGAGACCCAGTACTTC
J: TRBJ2-5; size: -; D: -; V: TRBV12-3/TRBV12-4; CDR3: CASSFSYIGQKETQYF; DNA: TGTGCCAGCAGTTTTTCATACATCGGACAAAAAGAGACCCAGTACTTC
J: TRBJ2-7; size: few; D: -; V: TRBV20-1; CDR3: CSAVDHYEQYF; DNA: TGCAGTGCTGTAGACCATTACGAGCAGTACTTC
J: TRBJ1-2; size: -; D: TRBD1; V: TRBV12-3/TRBV12-4; CDR3: CASSSSPTGDYGYTF; DNA: TGTGCCAGCAGTTCCTCTCCGACAGGGGACTATGGCTACACCTTC
J: TRBJ1-6; size: few; D: -; V: TRBV10-3; CDR3: CAISDSRAADSPLHF; DNA: TGTGCCATCAGTGACTCCCGTGCGGCAGATTCACCCCTCCACTTT
J: TRBJ1-2; size: -; D: -; V: TRBV18; CDR3: CASSPQGLQYGYTF; DNA: TGTGCCAGCTCACCCCAGGGTTTACAGTATGGCTACACCTTC
J: TRBJ2-3; size: once; D: TRBD2; V: TRBV11-2; CDR3: CASSSGEAGVYRDTQYF; DNA: TGTGCCAGCAGCTCCGGAGAAGCGGGGGTTTATCGGGATACGCAGTATTTT
J: TRBJ2-2; size: -; D: TRBD1; V: TRBV24-1; CDR3: CATSEGGQGVTGELFF; DNA: TGTGCCACCAGTGAGGGGGGACAGGGGGTCACCGGGGAGCTGTTTTTT
J: TRBJ2-1; size: -; D: -; V: TRBV5-1; CDR3: CASGPSGTFYNEQFF; DNA: TGCGCCAGCGGACCGTCCGGGACATTCTACAATGAGCAGTTCTTC
J: TRBJ2-4; size: -; D: -; V: TRBV10-3; CDR3: CAIKGSGNIRYF; DNA: TGTGCCATCAAGGGGTCAGGAAACATTCGGTACTTC
J: TRBJ1-5; size: -; D: -; V: TRBV5-1; CDR3: CASSPDGQLNQPQHF; DNA: TGCGCCAGCAGCCCGGATGGACAGCTCAATCAGCCCCAGCATTTT
J: TRBJ2-3; size: few; D: TRBD2; V: TRBV5-1; CDR3: CASRRRLAEYF; DNA: TGCGCCAGCAGACGGCGCCTAGCGGAGTATTTT
J: TRBJ2-1; size: few; D: TRBD1; V: TRBV28; CDR3: CASSRTGPNEQFF; DNA: TGTGCCAGTAGTAGGACAGGCCCCAATGAGCAGTTCTTC
J: TRBJ2-1; size: few; D: -; V: TRBV30; CDR3: CAWSVRISSYNEQFF; DNA: TGTGCCTGGAGTGTTAGGATAAGCTCCTACAATGAGCAGTTCTTC
J: TRBJ2-3; size: many; D: -; V: TRBV20-1; CDR3: CSARFAYSDTDTQYF; DNA: TGCAGTGCTAGATTCGCGTATTCTGACACAGATACGCAGTATTTT
J: TRBJ2-7; size: many; D: TRBD2; V: TRBV9; CDR3: CASSFAGGGDEQYF; DNA: TGTGCCAGCAGCTTTGCGGGGGGAGGCGACGAGCAGTACTTC
J: TRBJ1-1; size: -; D: -; V: TRBV12-3/TRBV12-4; CDR3: CAGSFAPMNTEAFF; DNA: TGTGCCGGCAGTTTCGCGCCGATGAACACTGAAGCTTTCTTT
J: TRBJ1-4; size: -; D: -; V: TRBV5-1; CDR3: CASSLAAARRHEKLFF; DNA: TGCGCCAGCAGCTTGGCAGCCGCCCGGCGACATGAAAAACTGTTTTTT
J: TRBJ2-6; size: -; D: -; V: TRBV18; CDR3: CASSTLGGTGANVLTF; DNA: TGTGCCAGCTCTACCCTCGGGGGAACTGGGGCCAACGTCCTGACTTTC
J: TRBJ2-7; size: -; D: -; V: TRBV9; CDR3: CASSVGGLLSSYEQYF; DNA: TGTGCCAGCAGCGTGGGTGGACTACTCAGCTCCTACGAGCAGTACTTC
J: TRBJ1-2; size: -; D: TRBD1; V: TRBV28; CDR3: CASSFADRRGYGYTF; DNA: TGTGCCAGCAGTTTCGCGGACAGGAGGGGGTATGGCTACACCTTC
J: TRBJ2-5; size: -; D: -; V: TRBV3-1; CDR3: CASSQKGGLETQYF; DNA: TGTGCCAGCAGCCAAAAGGGGGGGCTTGAGACCCAGTACTTC